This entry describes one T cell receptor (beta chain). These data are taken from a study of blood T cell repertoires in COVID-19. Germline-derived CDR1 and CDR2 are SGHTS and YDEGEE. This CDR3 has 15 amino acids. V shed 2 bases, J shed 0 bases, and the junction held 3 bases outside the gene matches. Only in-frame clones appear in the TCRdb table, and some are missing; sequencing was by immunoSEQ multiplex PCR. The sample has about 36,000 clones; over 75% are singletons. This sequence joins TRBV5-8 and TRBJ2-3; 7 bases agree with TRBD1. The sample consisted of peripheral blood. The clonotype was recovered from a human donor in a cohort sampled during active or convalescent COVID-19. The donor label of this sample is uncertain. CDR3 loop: CASSFFRGSTDTQYF. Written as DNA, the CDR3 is TGTGCCAGCAGCTTCTTCAGGGGGAGCACAGATACGCAGTATTTT.